A single TCR beta chain is shown here with its context. What it binds is not known. Repertoires were generated with immunoSEQ multiplex PCR, while TCRdb's copy carries only in-frame clones and drops some. Among under 200,000 clones listed, around nine tenths were seen once. The CDR3 is 14 residues long. Looked up from germline, CDR1 is GTSNPN and CDR2 is SVGIG (reference sequence). Trimming took 5 bases from V and 1 from J, leaving 12 bases between them. The data originate from a study of T cell responses to AZD1222 COVID-19 vaccine. Study-wide points: Among vaccine-associated CD4 TCRs, coverage spanned spike, with dominance at 160-218 and 743-854. The donors showed a predominance of white British ancestry and of females, with possible underestimation of clonal diversity.

V is TRBV30 and J is TRBJ1-5, with TRBD1 as a possible D gene (5 bases). This TCR came from an adult who received the MenACWY meningococcal vaccine as a control. Sequences were derived from peripheral blood, sampled 28 days after the second dose of the MenACWY control vaccine. The CDR3 here is CAWGRGISNQPQHF. Here the CDR3 DNA reads TGTGCCTGGGGGAGGGGCATCAGCAATCAGCCCCAGCATTTT.